This T cell receptor beta chain was retrieved from a study of T cell responses to AZD1222 COVID-19 vaccine. Study-wide points: Recipients of two AZD1222 doses showed rising Spike-specific TCR breadth and depth. CD4 TCRs linked to vaccination spanned spike, dominating at 160-218 and 743-854.

CDR3 size: 12 residues. Trimming took off 7 bases at V and 8 bases at J, with 13 bases between the two ends. Germline V gene lookup returns CDR1 SNHLY and CDR2 FYNNEI. Profiled with immunoSEQ multiplex PCR; TCRdb holds only in-frame clones, not every one. The sample includes roughly 160,000 clones, roughly 90% of them seen just once. A word on this clone: Its antigen is as yet unknown.

Second doses at about 4 or about 12 weeks were pooled. The TCR originated in an adult who received the AZD1222 COVID-19 vaccine. Sequences were derived from peripheral blood, sampled 28 days after the second AZD1222 dose. The chain recombines TRBV2 with TRBJ2-3; a possible D gene is TRBD2 (6 bases). The CDR3 protein is CASKGGAVTQYF. The CDR3 DNA sequence: TGTGCCAGCAAAGGAGGGGCGGTTACGCAGTATTTT.